Detailed here is one T cell receptor (beta chain). This sample was included in a study of early T cells in non-severe SARS-CoV-2 infection. Using its own MiXCR run on the 5' RACE reads, TCRdb lists one record per CDR3 protein. This sample has 65,000 to 85,000 distinct CDR3 sequences; approximately 13% occur once, and the top ten carry over 4%. The CDR3 loop spans 13 amino acids. Germline values: CDR1 SQVTM, CDR2 ANQGSEA. J was trimmed by 2 bases and V by 5 bases; bases with no gene match: 4. The source is an adult who was a healthcare worker with PCR-confirmed SARS-CoV-2 infection or an uninfected control (not recorded which). The V and J genes are TRBV29-1 and TRBJ2-7, with 9 bases matching TRBD2. Sequencing input: whole blood. The CDR3 spells CSVSGRFTYEQYF. CDR3 DNA: TGCAGCGTTAGCGGGAGGTTCACCTACGAGCAGTACTTC.